The 30 T cell receptor beta chains given below trace back to one sample, sequenced in a study of shared clonotypes between healthy human individuals. Produced via immunoSEQ multiplex PCR; TCRdb's table is partial and in-frame only. Of over a million clones listed, around 78% are singletons. Sequencing was performed on memory CD4+ T cells from PBMCs. The sample's subset: CD45RA-negative fraction. The receptors derive from a man aged 18 to 29 in good health. Some clones in this sample may be carry-over from other donors' samples.

The chain couples TRBV29-1 to TRBJ1-2, with TRBD1 matching 8 bases. The CDR3 is made up of 14 amino acids. The trim removed 4 bases at V and 2 bases at J, leaving 6 bases unmatched. Germline V gene sequence: CDR1 SQVTM, CDR2 ANQGSEA. The CDR3 DNA is TGCAGCGTTGGTCAGGGGGCGATAAACTATGGCTACACCTTC. Residues: CSVGQGAINYGYTF.

V is TRBV4-2 and J is TRBJ2-5; 9 bases align to TRBD1. The V gene end was trimmed by 1 base and the J gene end by 1 base; junction bases not matched to a gene: 13. CDR1 and CDR2 from the germline V gene are LGHNA and YNFKEQ. The CDR3 covers 19 residues. The CDR3 DNA is TGTGCCAGCAGCCAAGTTGTTGGGACAGGGACACAGTCCCAAGAGACCCAGTACTTC. It is translated as CASSQVVGTGTQSQETQYF.

The chain recombines TRBV28 with TRBJ1-1; 8 nucleotides match TRBD1. This CDR3 comprises 15 residues. V was clipped by 8 bases and J by 7 bases; unmatched bases: 15. CDR1 MDHEN and CDR2 SYDVKM come from the germline V gene. The CDR3 reads CASERTGLVYDEAFF. In DNA, the CDR3 is TGTGCCAGCGAGAGGACAGGGTTGGTCTACGATGAAGCTTTCTTT.

This clone is a singleton in its sample. The rearrangement links TRBV5-1 to TRBJ2-7, with 7 positions matching TRBD1. CDR1 SGHRS and CDR2 YFSETQ come from the germline V gene. The J segment lost 3 bases and the V segment lost 0 bases, leaving 3 bases of the junction unmatched. The CDR3 covers 14 residues. CDR3 bases: TGCGCCAGCAGCTTGGTACAGGGGCTCTACGAGCAGTACTTC. It translates to CASSLVQGLYEQYF.

V gene TRBV19 combines with J gene TRBJ2-1; 14 nucleotides align to TRBD2. The J segment lost 9 bases and the V segment lost 1 base, leaving 8 bases of the junction unmatched. Germline CDR1 LNHDA, CDR2 SQIVND (reference sequence). This CDR3 comprises 17 residues. CDR3 sequence reads: CASSIGGLAGGLFEQFF. In nucleotides, the CDR3 is TGTGCCAGTAGTATAGGTGGACTAGCGGGAGGACTGTTTGAGCAGTTCTTC.

Only one count was recorded for this clone. One end of the junction varies from germline; a read error may be responsible. This chain connects TRBV30 to TRBJ1-3, with a weak D call TRBD1 (6 bases). The CDR3 is made up of 15 amino acids. The V gene's germline CDR1 is GTSNPN and CDR2 SVGIG (reference sequence). CDR3 protein: CAWSTGMLSGNTIYF. CDR3 in DNA: TGCGCCTGGAGTACAGGGATGCTCTCCGGAAACACCATATATTTT.

CDR3 sequence reads: CASRGVDYGYTF. As DNA, the CDR3 is TGCGCCAGCAGAGGCGTGGACTATGGCTACACCTTC. The rearrangement joins TRBV5-1 to TRBJ1-2; D remains ambiguous. Per germline, CDR1 SGHRS and CDR2 YFSETQ. The V gene lost 5 bases and the J gene lost 3 bases, with 8 bases spanning the gap. CDR3 length equals 12 residues.

This clone has a single count. The genes are TRBV9 and TRBJ1-1; 10 nucleotides line up with TRBD1. V dropped 0 bases and J dropped 1; count of bases not matched to a gene: 3. CDR1 is SGDLS, CDR2 YYNGEE, per germline. CDR3 length: 16 amino acids. This CDR3 is CASSVGTGGRNTEAFF. The DNA for the CDR3 is TGTGCCAGCAGCGTAGGGACAGGGGGTAGGAACACTGAAGCTTTCTTT.

This clone was picked up a small number of times. This chain uses TRBV5-1 with TRBJ1-2, with D maybe TRBD1 (5 bases). The germline gives CDR1 SGHRS, CDR2 YFSETQ. The V gene lost 4 bases and the J gene lost 5 bases, with 9 bases spanning the gap. CDR3 size: 12 residues. CDR3 nucleotide sequence: TGCGCCAGCAGCATGGACACATATGGCTACACCTTC. It translates to CASSMDTYGYTF. Supplemented by reference TRBV5-1 and TRBJ1-2, the full variable domain reads KAGVTQTPRYLIKTRGQQVTLSCSPISGHRSVSWYQQTPGQGLQFLFEYFSETQRNKGNFPGRFSGRQFSNSRSEMNVSTLELGDSALYLCASSMDTYGYTFGSGTRLTVV.

Turning to this clone: Within the sample, other DNA sequences also encode this same CDR3. CDR3 residues: CASSFRLSGANVLTF. In DNA form, the CDR3 reads TGTGCCAGCAGTTTCAGGTTATCTGGGGCCAACGTCCTGACTTTC. The rearrangement uses TRBV28 and TRBJ2-6; D gene ambiguous. The ends were cut back, 3 bases at V and 1 base at J, with 7 bases in the middle. This CDR3 has 15 residues. CDR1 MDHEN and CDR2 SYDVKM come from the germline V gene.

The rearrangement uses TRBV14 and TRBJ2-4, with D perhaps matching TRBD1 or TRBD2 (5 bases each). The CDR3 consists of 16 residues. CDR1 is SGHDN, CDR2 FVKESK, per germline. V lost 2 bases, J lost 4 bases, and 15 bases lay in between. Here the CDR3 reads CASSQSRDGQKNIQYF. The CDR3, as DNA: TGTGCCAGCAGCCAATCCCGGGACGGACAAAAAAACATTCAGTACTTC.

In this sample, this clone turned up once. Here the CDR3 reads CSVEGTGLGYEQYF. CDR3 bases: TGCAGCGTTGAAGGCACAGGCTTGGGCTACGAGCAGTACTTC. The chain is built from TRBV29-1 and TRBJ2-7, with D perhaps TRBD1 (5 bases). V dropped 1 base and J dropped 3 bases, with 13 bases sitting between them. The CDR3 is made up of 14 amino acids. Germline assignment: CDR1 SQVTM and CDR2 ANQGSEA.

This clone showed up just a few times. DNA for the CDR3: TGTGCCAGCAGCAGAGGGACGGCTCCATTGGATACGCAGTATTTT. This gives the protein CASSRGTAPLDTQYF. The J gene is TRBJ2-3, the V gene TRBV11-3, with D possibly called TRBD1 or TRBD2 (5 bases each). The ends were cut back, 5 bases at V and 6 bases at J, with 18 bases in the middle. The CDR3 runs to 15 residues. Looked up from germline, CDR1 is SGHNT and CDR2 is YENEEA.

This clone occurred a few times. V and J are TRBV30 and TRBJ2-7; a possible D gene is TRBD1 (6 bases). The germline CDR1 and CDR2 sequences are GTSNPN and SVGIG (reference sequence). The CDR3 loop spans 13 amino acids. Trimming removed 4 bases from V and 2 bases from J, with 12 bases in between. CDR3 coding DNA: TGTGCCTGGAAGGGGGAGAGTCCCTACGAGCAGTACTTC. Translating it yields CAWKGESPYEQYF.

This clone was detected ten times or more. Other DNA sequences within the sample encode an identical CDR3. The chain joins TRBV2 to TRBJ2-7, with TRBD1 as a possible D gene (7 bases). The CDR3 has 15 amino acids. Germline V lookup: CDR1 SNHLY, CDR2 FYNNEI. V lost 1 base, J lost 1 base, and 11 bases lay in between. The CDR3 is CASSEEAGGSYEQYF. CDR3 DNA sequence: TGTGCCAGCAGTGAAGAGGCAGGGGGGTCCTACGAGCAGTACTTC.

This clone was found a few times. The chain links TRBV29-1 to TRBJ2-1; D ambiguous. The germline V and J ends were trimmed by 0 bases and 7 bases, with 13 bases remaining between them. Germline CDR1 SQVTM, CDR2 ANQGSEA. The CDR3 sequence is 14 residues long. The CDR3 DNA reads as TGCAGCGTTGAAGATCGTCAGGACGGGAATGAGCAGTTCTTC. Its protein product is CSVEDRQDGNEQFF.

This chain uses TRBV4-3 with TRBJ2-2; TRBD2 matches at 16 bases. Trimming cost V 0 bases and J 3 bases; bases outside gene matches: 10. The CDR3 totals 21 residues. CDR1 and CDR2 from the germline V gene are LGHNA and YSLEER. The CDR3 reads CASSQDPGTSGRVVHTGELFF. DNA for the CDR3: TGCGCCAGCAGCCAAGACCCCGGGACTAGCGGGAGGGTTGTGCACACCGGGGAGCTGTTTTTT.

V usage is TRBV4-3 and J usage is TRBJ2-1; D perhaps matches TRBD2 (7 bases). The germline V gene encodes CDR1 LGHNA and CDR2 YSLEER. V lost 2 bases and J 4 bases, leaving 12 bases between the germline ends. CDR3 length equals 15 residues. The CDR3 protein is CASSQRTAGYNEQFF. The CDR3 DNA is TGCGCCAGCAGCCAACGGACAGCGGGGTACAATGAGCAGTTCTTC.

The rearrangement joins TRBV6-4 to TRBJ1-1; D may be TRBD1 (5 bases). The CDR3 runs 16 residues. The ends were cut back, 4 bases at V and 5 bases at J, with 20 bases in the middle. Germline assignment: CDR1 MRHNA and CDR2 SNTAGT. CDR3 sequence reads: CASSVFGLWGRTEAFF. CDR3 nucleotide sequence: TGTGCCAGCAGTGTATTTGGGCTTTGGGGGAGGACTGAAGCTTTCTTT.

This chain links TRBV28 with TRBJ1-5; D ambiguous. The CDR3 is 15 amino acids. Per germline, CDR1 MDHEN and CDR2 SYDVKM. Trimming removed 6 bases from V and 2 bases from J, with 14 bases in between. The CDR3 region has the DNA TGTGCCAGCAGCTTCTATAGTAGGGGCAATCAGCCCCAGCATTTT. This translates into CASSFYSRGNQPQHF. Variable domain in full (rest from reference TRBV28 and TRBJ1-5): DVKVTQSSRYLVKRTGEKVFLECVQDMDHENMFWYRQDPGLGLRLIYFSYDVKMKEKGDIPEGYSVSREKKERFSLILESASTNQTSMYLCASSFYSRGNQPQHFGDGTRLSIL.

This clone was detected ten times or more. The J gene is TRBJ2-5, the V gene TRBV28, with 16 bases identical to TRBD2. Losses at the gene ends were 2 bases for V and 7 bases for J; bases not matched to a gene: 10. This CDR3 comprises 18 residues. CDR1 and CDR2 from the germline V gene are MDHEN and SYDVKM. The CDR3, as DNA: TGTGCCAGCAGTTTACCCGCGGGACTAGCGGGAGGGGGTCTGACCCAGTACTTC. It translates to CASSLPAGLAGGGLTQYF.

The chain links TRBV6-1 to TRBJ2-5; the D call may be TRBD1 or TRBD2 (6 bases each). The CDR3 runs to 15 residues. V lost 0 bases and J lost 7, with 15 bases in between. Germline V gives CDR1 MNHNS, CDR2 SASEGT. The CDR3 protein is CASSEAWGALGTQYF. The CDR3 region has the DNA TGTGCCAGCAGTGAAGCGTGGGGGGCGCTGGGGACCCAGTACTTC.

A single count supports this clone. The J gene is TRBJ2-4, the V gene TRBV6-1; 9 bases line up with TRBD2. CDR1 MNHNS and CDR2 SASEGT come from the germline V gene. With V trimmed by 2 bases and J by 2 bases, 7 bases remained unmatched. The CDR3 contains 17 residues. The CDR3 DNA reads TGTGCCAGCAGTGAATCACTAGCGGGCAGGACCAAAAACATTCAGTACTTC. This sequence encodes CASSESLAGRTKNIQYF.

This clone turned up a few times. The rearrangement links TRBV7-2 to TRBJ1-1; D gene unclear. The germline V gene encodes CDR1 SGHTA and CDR2 FQGNSA. The germline V and J ends were trimmed by 0 bases and 2 bases, with 10 bases remaining between them. This CDR3 is 15 amino acids long. The CDR3 DNA reads as TGTGCCAGCAGCTTAGCGACGGGAATCAACACTGAAGCTTTCTTT. Its translation: CASSLATGINTEAFF.

This clone occurred a few times. The chain is built from TRBV5-4 and TRBJ1-1, with D unresolved. The CDR3 has 12 amino acids. Looked up from germline, CDR1 is SGHNT and CDR2 is YYREEE (reference sequence). Between the trimmed V and J ends, which lost 4 bases and 11 bases, there was a span of 15 bases. CDR3 in amino acids: CASSPLGGRAFF. In DNA form, the CDR3 reads TGTGCCAGCAGCCCCCTGGGAGGGAGGGCTTTCTTT.

To note about this clone: Other DNA sequences from this sample encode an identical CDR3 as well. V is TRBV5-4 and J is TRBJ2-5; D is unresolved. The CDR3 contains 12 residues. Per the germline V gene, CDR1 is SGHNT and CDR2 is YYREEE (reference sequence). The germline V and J ends were trimmed by 0 bases and 2 bases, with 2 bases remaining between them. The CDR3 sequence is CASSLAQETQYF. DNA for the CDR3: TGTGCCAGCAGCTTGGCTCAAGAGACCCAGTACTTC.

This clone was picked up one time. The same CDR3 is also encoded by other DNA sequences in this sample. CDR3 DNA sequence: TGTGCCAGCAGTCCGCGGAGGAGCAATGAGCAGTTCTTC. As protein: CASSPRRSNEQFF. This sequence joins TRBV28 and TRBJ2-1, with a weak D call TRBD2 (5 bases). From germline, CDR1 is MDHEN and CDR2 SYDVKM. CDR3 length: 13 residues. The V end was cut by 5 bases, the J end by 6 bases, with 11 bases between.

About this clone: Different DNA sequences within this sample yield the same CDR3. The chain is built from TRBV5-1 and TRBJ1-2, with 7 bases that match TRBD1. Germline V gives CDR1 SGHRS, CDR2 YFSETQ. There are 13 residues in the CDR3. J was trimmed by 8 bases and V by 0 bases; bases with no gene match: 4. The DNA for the CDR3 is TGCGCCAGCAGCTTGGAGACAGGGTCAGGCTACACCTTC. It translates to CASSLETGSGYTF.

Notes on this clone: Given a far larger clone just one base away, this is likely a sequencing read error. In the same sample, other DNA sequences code for this CDR3. The V call is TRBV6-4, the J call TRBJ2-7; D not certain. Between the trimmed V and J ends, which lost 5 bases and 4 bases, there was a span of 15 bases. The CDR3 length is 14 residues. Germline lookup yields CDR1 MRHNA and CDR2 SNTAGT. CDR3 DNA sequence: TGTGCCAGCAGTATAAGGGCAGGAGTTTACGAGCAGTACTTC. Translated, it gives CASSIRAGVYEQYF.

This clone was seen only a few times. The CDR3 DNA reads as TGTGCCAGCAGCTTGAGGACAGGGGACACCGGGGAGCTGTTTTTT. This gives the protein CASSLRTGDTGELFF. The chain couples TRBV5-4 to TRBJ2-2, with 9 bases matching TRBD1. The CDR3 spans 15 residues. CDR1 is SGHNT and CDR2 is YYREEE in the germline V gene (reference sequence). V shed 1 base, J shed 3 bases, and the junction held 1 base outside the gene matches. The whole variable domain, remainder taken from reference TRBV5-4 and TRBJ2-2, is ETGVTQSPTHLIKTRGQQVTLRCSSQSGHNTVSWYQQALGQGPQFIFQYYREEENGRGNFPPRFSGLQFPNYSSELNVNALELDDSALYLCASSLRTGDTGELFFGEGSRLTVL.